Shown below are 27 T cell receptor beta chains from a single sample sequenced in a study of CD8+CD57+ T cells in acquired aplastic anemia. CD8+CD57+ cell expansion had been shown by flow cytometry in patients chosen for sequencing. The study profiled TCR beta VDJ and CDR3 using genomic DNA as template. MiXCR, applied by TCRdb to the reads, yields one record per CDR3 protein. The repertoire holds 200,000 to 250,000 distinct CDR3 sequences, with about half as singletons. Sequenced material: sorted CD4+, CD8+, or CD8+CD57+ T cells (not recorded which) from PBMCs. The receptors were gathered from a human donor with aplastic anemia.

This sequence joins TRBV29-1 and TRBJ2-7, with 7 positions matching TRBD1. The junction had 7 bases not matched to a gene; V was cut back by 6 bases and J by 2 bases. There are 13 residues in the CDR3. Germline CDR1 and CDR2: SQVTM and ANQGSEA. CDR3 protein: CSVIQGHTYEQYF. The CDR3 DNA sequence: TGCAGCGTAATACAGGGGCATACCTACGAGCAGTACTTC.

About this clonotype: Because the CDR3's place on the DNA is in doubt, the DNA is left out and the CDR3 is given as listed by TCRdb. The chain couples TRBV6-4 to TRBJ2-5; the table's D gene call, TRBD1, was not cross checked with the DNA. CDR1 and CDR2 (germline): MRHNA, SNTAGT. The CDR3 length equals 23 residues, ends included. The CDR3 here is CASSDSWGLNTGELFFGEETQYF.

The chain has TRBV15 and TRBJ1-3, with no clear D. The ends were cut back, 3 bases at V and 4 bases at J, with 13 bases in the middle. From germline, CDR1 is LNHNV and CDR2 YYDKDF (reference sequence). The CDR3 has 15 residues. The CDR3 loop is CATSSPSMAGNTIYF. DNA for the CDR3: TGTGCCACCAGCAGCCCAAGCATGGCCGGAAACACCATATATTTT.

As regards this clonotype: The conserved closing phenylalanine or tryptophan is absent in this CDR3, likely reflecting a read error. The rearrangement joins TRBV10-2 to TRBJ1-2; TRBD1 aligns across 11 bases. Germline V lookup: CDR1 WSHSY, CDR2 SAAADI. CDR3 length: 13 residues. Trimming at V came to 6 bases and at J to 6 bases, leaving 3 bases not matched to a gene. The CDR3 here is CASSLDRGHGYTS. The CDR3 DNA follows: TGCGCCAGCAGCCTGGACAGGGGGCATGGCTACACCTCC.

This chain links TRBV4-2 with TRBJ1-5, with D unclear. Trimming took off 2 bases at V and 4 bases at J, with 12 bases between the two ends. The CDR3 loop spans 15 amino acids. In germline, CDR1 is LGHNA, CDR2 YNFKEQ. CDR3 in amino acids: CASSQHGVPNQPQHF. DNA of the CDR3: TGTGCCAGCAGCCAACACGGCGTTCCTAATCAGCCCCAGCATTTT.

This clonotype was seen ten or more times. This chain connects TRBV6-5 to TRBJ2-7; D is possibly TRBD2 (5 bases). CDR3 length: 14 residues. Deletions cut 2 bases from V and 2 bases from J, with 10 bases between. Germline V gene lookup returns CDR1 MNHEY and CDR2 SVGAGI. The CDR3 here is CASSYRGSAYEQYF. CDR3 DNA sequence: TGTGCCAGCAGTTACCGAGGGTCAGCCTACGAGCAGTACTTC.

The sample holds many counts of this clonotype. CDR3 DNA sequence: TGCAGTGCTGTACCTCGGGATAGGGTCCAAGAGACCCAGTACTTC. Amino acids: CSAVPRDRVQETQYF. The chain employs TRBV20-1 and TRBJ2-5; D perhaps matches TRBD2 (5 bases). V dropped 5 bases and J dropped 1 base, with 17 bases sitting between them. Germline assignment: CDR1 DFQATT and CDR2 SNEGSKA (reference sequence). The CDR3 contains 15 residues.

This clonotype was recorded at least ten times. The chain is built from TRBV19 and TRBJ2-5; TRBD1 matches at 9 bases. The CDR3 contains 14 residues. The germline CDR1 and CDR2 sequences are LNHDA and SQIVND (reference sequence). Trimming removed 5 bases from V and 3 bases from J; junction bases left unmatched: 4. CDR3 amino acids: CASSPRTGEETQYF. CDR3 nucleotide sequence: TGTGCCAGTAGTCCCCGGACAGGGGAAGAGACCCAGTACTTC.

This clonotype has ten or more counts. The chain combines TRBV7-2 with TRBJ2-1; 8 nucleotides align to TRBD2. CDR3 length: 16 amino acids. Unmatched junction bases numbered 10, after V lost 0 bases and J lost 9 bases. The germline CDR1 and CDR2 sequences are SGHTA and FQGNSA. The CDR3 coding sequence is TGTGCCAGCAGCTTAGCCTCGGGTTTAGCGGGGAGTGAGCAGTTCTTC. This sequence encodes CASSLASGLAGSEQFF.

To note about this clonotype: This may come from a read error, since a much larger clone is one base off. The CDR3 does not end in the conserved phenylalanine or tryptophan, so this is likely a read error. This chain's CDR3 is CASSQFSPGGAGELFY. CDR3 bases: TGTGCCAGCAGCCAATTTAGTCCCGGGGGTGCCGGGGAGCTGTTTTAT. This chain links TRBV3-1 with TRBJ2-2; D may be TRBD2 (6 bases). Germline V lookup: CDR1 LGHDT, CDR2 YNNKEL (reference sequence). Trimming stripped 2 bases from V and 6 bases from J, with 16 bases between. This CDR3 spans 16 amino acids.

In this sample, this clonotype turned up many times. The gene calls are TRBV4-2 and TRBJ1-2; 8 bases agree with TRBD1. Looked up from germline, CDR1 is LGHNA and CDR2 is YNFKEQ. The CDR3 covers 18 residues. Trimming removed 3 bases from V and 3 bases from J; junction bases left unmatched: 15. The CDR3 DNA is TGTGCCAGCAGCCATCAAGTATCCCAGACAGGGGCTTACTATGGCTACACCTTC. This codes for CASSHQVSQTGAYYGYTF.

The gene calls are TRBV9 and TRBJ2-3; 8 bases map to TRBD1. Germline CDR1 reads SGDLS; CDR2 reads YYNGEE. This CDR3 is 15 amino acids long. The ends lost 4 bases at V and 2 bases at J; junction bases unmatched: 6. CDR3 loop: CASSPRQGYTDTQYF. CDR3 DNA: TGTGCCAGCAGCCCTCGACAGGGGTACACAGATACGCAGTATTTT.

About this clonotype: This could be a read error, since a much larger clone is one nucleotide away. This chain links TRBV14 with TRBJ2-5; 9 bases map to TRBD2. Near its end, the DNA agrees better with TRBJ2-1, so the J call may be wrong. The germline V gene encodes CDR1 SGHDN and CDR2 FVKESK. This CDR3 has 15 amino acids. CDR3 in amino acids: CASSQIAGGSNGQFF. In DNA, the CDR3 is TGTGCCAGCAGCCAAATCGCGGGGGGGTCCAATGGGCAGTTCTTC.

This chain links TRBV29-1 with TRBJ1-4; no definite D call. V was clipped by 8 bases and J by 0 bases, with 10 bases between them. The length of the CDR3 is 13 residues. Looked up from germline, CDR1 is SQVTM and CDR2 is ANQGSEA. The CDR3 loop reads CSSRVATNEKLFF. CDR3 DNA: TGCAGCTCCCGAGTTGCAACTAATGAAAAACTGTTTTTT.

J is TRBJ1-5 and V is TRBV20-1, with unresolved D. This CDR3 has 16 residues. The V and J ends lost 3 bases and 4 bases respectively, with 19 bases between them. Looked up from germline, CDR1 is DFQATT and CDR2 is SNEGSKA (reference sequence). The CDR3 loop reads CSASGLAPGGNQPQHF. In nucleotides, the CDR3 is TGCAGTGCTAGTGGTTTGGCACCGGGCGGGAATCAGCCCCAGCATTTT.

The gene calls are TRBV2 and TRBJ1-1, with D maybe TRBD1 (6 bases). V lost 6 bases, J lost 10 bases, and 33 bases lay in between. Germline-derived CDR1 and CDR2 are SNHLY and FYNNEI. CDR3 length: 18 amino acids. The CDR3 bases are TGTGCCAGCAGCCAAGCTATTTCCACGGGGGGCCGAGGGGAAGGAGCTTTCTTT. Its protein product is CASSQAISTGGRGEGAFF. Using reference TRBV2 and TRBJ1-1 for the parts outside the CDR3, the full variable domain is EPEVTQTPSHQVTQMGQEVILRCVPISNHLYFYWYRQILGQKVEFLVSFYNNEISEKSEIFDDQFSVERPDGSNFTLKIRSTKLEDSAMYFCASSQAISTGGRGEGAFFGQGTRLTVV.

This clonotype was seen once. The chain uses TRBV20-1 and TRBJ1-6, with D perhaps TRBD1 (5 bases). The germline CDR1 and CDR2 sequences are DFQATT and SNEGSKA (reference sequence). Trimming shortened V by 3 bases and J by 14 bases, and 11 bases separated the two germline ends. This CDR3 has 11 residues. CDR3 nucleotide sequence: TGCAGTGCTAGGGGAGGGGATTCCCTCCACTTT. Translation gives CSARGGDSLHF.

This clonotype qualifies as medium-sized. The chain carries TRBV10-2 and TRBJ1-5; 7 bases fit TRBD1. The germline V gene has CDR1 WSHSY and CDR2 SAAADI. The length of the CDR3 is 13 residues. After removal of 10 bases from V and 8 bases from J, the junction contained 11 bases not matched to a gene. CDR3 amino acids: CATRTGINKPQHF. The CDR3, as DNA: TGCGCCACCCGGACAGGAATTAACAAGCCCCAGCATTTT.

In this sample, this clonotype turned up a few times. A clone one base away is much larger, so this may be a read error. This likely comes from a read error, as the CDR3 has no conserved phenylalanine or tryptophan at its end. V usage is TRBV7-2 and J usage is TRBJ2-7, with D perhaps matching TRBD1 (5 bases). The CDR3 loop spans 14 amino acids. Germline values: CDR1 SGHTA, CDR2 FQGNSA. V lost 5 bases, J lost 3 bases, and 14 bases lay in between. The CDR3 sequence is CASSPDRDNYEQYS. CDR3 bases: TGTGCCAGCAGCCCAGACAGAGACAACTACGAGCAGTACTCC.

Here the CDR3 reads CASSTGQGTNEQYF. The CDR3 nucleotides read TGTGCCAGTAGTACGGGACAGGGGACTAACGAGCAGTACTTC. The genes are TRBV19 and TRBJ2-7; the match to TRBD1 covers 10 bases. V lost 4 bases, J lost 5 bases, and 5 bases stayed unmatched. Germline-derived CDR1 and CDR2 are LNHDA and SQIVND (reference sequence). The length of the CDR3 is 14 residues.

This clonotype was detected once. With a much larger clone just one base away, this may be a read error. The rearrangement links TRBV5-1 to TRBJ2-1, with D perhaps TRBD1 (7 bases). Germline assignment: CDR1 SGHRS and CDR2 YFSETQ. The CDR3 is 15 residues long. V gave up 2 bases and J gave up 6 bases, with 15 bases separating them. The CDR3: CASSFVRGDGNEQFF. The CDR3, as DNA: TGCGCCAGCAGCTTCGTCAGGGGGGATGGCAATGAGCAGTTCTTC.

The rearrangement links TRBV4-2 to TRBJ2-7; D might be TRBD2 (6 bases). This CDR3 region has 15 residues. V was cut by 4 bases and J by 3 bases, with 16 bases left in between. Germline lookup yields CDR1 LGHNA and CDR2 YNFKEQ. The CDR3 sequence: CASSPEGGLLYEQYF. In DNA form, the CDR3 reads TGTGCCAGCAGCCCGGAGGGCGGGTTGCTCTACGAGCAGTACTTC.

Of note for this clonotype: One end of the junction does not line up with germline, which may come from a read error. This rearrangement joins TRBV20-1 to TRBJ2-5; 7 nucleotides line up with TRBD1. This CDR3 has 14 residues. Germline V CDR1 and CDR2: DFQATT, SNEGSKA (reference sequence). The CDR3 DNA sequence: TGCAGTACTAGAGTAGGGACAGCGCAAGAGACCCGGTACTTC. This codes for CSTRVGTAQETRYF.

The chain is built from TRBV20-1 and TRBJ2-2; D might be TRBD2 (5 bases). The CDR3 loop spans 13 amino acids. Trimming removed 3 bases at V and 7 bases at J, with 12 bases between. The V gene's germline CDR1 is DFQATT and CDR2 SNEGSKA (reference sequence). DNA for the CDR3: TGCAGTGCTAGTTTGGTTGGAGGCGGGGAGCTGTTTTTT. As protein: CSASLVGGGELFF.

The chain has TRBV25-1 and TRBJ1-6, with D uncertain. From germline, CDR1 is MGHDK and CDR2 SYGVNS. Trimming removed 7 bases at V and 7 bases at J, with 17 bases between. The length of the CDR3 is 15 residues. The CDR3 protein is CASIPTWIANSPLHF. CDR3 nucleotide sequence: TGTGCCAGCATCCCGACTTGGATCGCAAATTCACCCCTCCACTTT.

As to this clonotype: One end of the junction fails to match germline, which may point to a read error. V is TRBV7-6 and J is TRBJ2-1; the D gene is possibly TRBD1 (5 bases). Germline loops: CDR1 SGHVS, CDR2 FNYEAQ. The CDR3 runs 13 residues. The DNA of the CDR3 is TGTGCTAGCAGCTTAACCAGGGCGAATGAGCAGTTCTTC. It translates to CASSLTRANEQFF. Filled out from reference TRBV7-6 and TRBJ2-1, the complete variable domain reads GAGVSQSPRYKVTKRGQDVALRCDPISGHVSLYWYRQALGQGPEFLTYFNYEAQQDKSGLPNDRFSAERPEGSISTLTIQRTEQRDSAMYRCASSLTRANEQFFGPGTRLTVL.

In this sample, this clonotype turned up many times. The V call is TRBV4-2, the J call TRBJ2-5; D ambiguous. CDR3 size: 12 residues. The V and J ends lost 1 base and 5 bases respectively, with 5 bases between them. Germline CDR1 LGHNA, CDR2 YNFKEQ. The DNA for the CDR3 is TGTGCCAGCAGCCAAGGAGGCGAGACCCAGTACTTC. Its translation: CASSQGGETQYF.